This TCR beta chain was sequenced during a study of cytomegalovirus exposure and HLA in healthy donors. Study outcomes and limitations: Trimming of TCR beta V- and J-genes showed a link, identified in a later analysis, to a missense DCLRE1C variant. Sequencing had likely introduced a cluster of highly shared sequence variants as an artifact.

Vbeta (60) and Jbeta (13) primers were used in the PCR. Produced via immunoSEQ multiplex PCR; TCRdb's table is partial and in-frame only. The sample carries approximately 140,000 clones, about four fifths recorded once. In the case of this clone: Its antigen is still unknown.

V was pared by 4 bases and J by 2 bases, with 6 bases of the junction left unmatched. The CDR3 consists of 16 residues. The V gene's germline CDR1 is SGHVS and CDR2 FQNEAQ. V is TRBV7-8 and J is TRBJ2-2; 8 bases fit TRBD2. The sequence was collected from a man aged 50 to 60 in good health and CMV-seropositive. The material sequenced was PBMCs. CDR3 DNA sequence: TGTGCCAGCAGCTCCCGGGGGGGGGCTAACACCGGGGAGCTGTTTTTT. Its translation is CASSSRGGANTGELFF.